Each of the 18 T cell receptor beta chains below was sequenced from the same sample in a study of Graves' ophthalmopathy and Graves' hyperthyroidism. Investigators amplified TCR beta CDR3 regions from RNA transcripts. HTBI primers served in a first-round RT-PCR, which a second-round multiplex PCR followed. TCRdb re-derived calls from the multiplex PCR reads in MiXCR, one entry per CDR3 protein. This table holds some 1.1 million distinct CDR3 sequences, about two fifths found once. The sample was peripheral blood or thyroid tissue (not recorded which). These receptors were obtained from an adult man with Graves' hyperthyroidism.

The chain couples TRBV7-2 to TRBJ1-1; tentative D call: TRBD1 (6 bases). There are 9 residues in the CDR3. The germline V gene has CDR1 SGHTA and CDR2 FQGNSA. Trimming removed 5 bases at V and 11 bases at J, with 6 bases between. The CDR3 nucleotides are TGTGCCAGCAGCAGGGGGGCTTTCTTT. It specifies CASSRGAFF.

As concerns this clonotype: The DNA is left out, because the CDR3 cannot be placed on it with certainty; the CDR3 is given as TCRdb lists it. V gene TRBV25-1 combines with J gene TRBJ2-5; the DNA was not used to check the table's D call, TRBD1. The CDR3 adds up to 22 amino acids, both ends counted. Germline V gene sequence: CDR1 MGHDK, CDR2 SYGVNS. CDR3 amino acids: CASSNTYEQYFGRSGYQETQYF.

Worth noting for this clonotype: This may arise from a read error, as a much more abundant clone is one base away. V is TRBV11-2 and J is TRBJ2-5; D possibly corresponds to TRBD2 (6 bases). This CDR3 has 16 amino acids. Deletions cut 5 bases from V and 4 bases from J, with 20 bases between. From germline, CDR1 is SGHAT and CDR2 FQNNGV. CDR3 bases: TGTGCCAGCAGCGCCGGCAGGGCGGGGAGCGGAGAGACCCAGTACTTC. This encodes CASSAGRAGSGETQYF.

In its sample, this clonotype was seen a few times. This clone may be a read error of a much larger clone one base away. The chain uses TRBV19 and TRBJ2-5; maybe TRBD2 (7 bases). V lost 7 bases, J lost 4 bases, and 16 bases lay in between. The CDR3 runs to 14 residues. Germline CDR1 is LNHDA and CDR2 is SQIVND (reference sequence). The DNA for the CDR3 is TGTGCCAGTACCTCGGGAGGAGGGGGAGAGACCCAGTACTTC. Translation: CASTSGGGGETQYF. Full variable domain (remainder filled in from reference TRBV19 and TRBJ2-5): DGGITQSPKYLFRKEGQNVTLSCEQNLNHDAMYWYRQDPGQGLRLIYYSQIVNDFQKGDIAEGYSVSREKKESFPLTVTSAQKNPTAFYLCASTSGGGGETQYFGPGTRLLVL.

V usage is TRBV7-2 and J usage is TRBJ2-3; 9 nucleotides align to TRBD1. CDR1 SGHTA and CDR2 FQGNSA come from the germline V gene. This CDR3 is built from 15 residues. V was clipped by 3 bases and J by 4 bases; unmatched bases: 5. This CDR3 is CASSFGQGMADTQYF. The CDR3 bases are TGTGCCAGCAGCTTTGGACAGGGGATGGCAGATACGCAGTATTTT.

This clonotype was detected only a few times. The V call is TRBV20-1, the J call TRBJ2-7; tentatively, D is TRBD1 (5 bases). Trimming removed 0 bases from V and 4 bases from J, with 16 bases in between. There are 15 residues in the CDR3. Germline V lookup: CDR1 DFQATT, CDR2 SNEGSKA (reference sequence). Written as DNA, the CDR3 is TGCAGTGCTAGAGAGGGGCAGAACAGAAGGTACGAGCAGTACTTC. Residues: CSAREGQNRRYEQYF.

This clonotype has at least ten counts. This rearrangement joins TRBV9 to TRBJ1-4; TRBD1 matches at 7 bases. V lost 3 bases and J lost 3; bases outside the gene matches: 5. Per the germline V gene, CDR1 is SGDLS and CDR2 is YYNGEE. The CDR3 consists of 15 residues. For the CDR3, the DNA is TGTGCCAGCAGCGCGAGGGACAGTCCTAATGAAAAACTGTTTTTT. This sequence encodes CASSARDSPNEKLFF.

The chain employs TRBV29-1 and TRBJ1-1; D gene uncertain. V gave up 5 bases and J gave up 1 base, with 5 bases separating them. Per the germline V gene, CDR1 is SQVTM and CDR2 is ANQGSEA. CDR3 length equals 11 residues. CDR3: CSVTQNTEAFF. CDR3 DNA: TGCAGCGTTACCCAGAACACTGAAGCTTTCTTT.

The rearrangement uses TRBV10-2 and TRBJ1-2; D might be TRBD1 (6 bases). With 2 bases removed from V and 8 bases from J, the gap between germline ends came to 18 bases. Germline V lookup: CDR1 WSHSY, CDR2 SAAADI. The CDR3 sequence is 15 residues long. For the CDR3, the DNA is TGCGCCAGCAGTGAGCCAGACAGGCTCTCGTCCGGCTACACCTTC. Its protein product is CASSEPDRLSSGYTF.

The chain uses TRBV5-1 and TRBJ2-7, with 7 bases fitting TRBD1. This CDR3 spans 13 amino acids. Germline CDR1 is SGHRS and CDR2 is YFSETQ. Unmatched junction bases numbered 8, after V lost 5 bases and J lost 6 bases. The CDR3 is CASSTTGVGEQYF. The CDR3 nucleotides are TGCGCCAGCAGTACTACAGGGGTGGGCGAGCAGTACTTC.

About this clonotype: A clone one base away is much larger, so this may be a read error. CDR3 protein: CATSSRGQTYGYTF. The DNA of the CDR3 is TGTGCCACAAGCAGTAGGGGACAGACCTATGGCTACACCTTC. The J gene is TRBJ1-2, the V gene TRBV12-3 or TRBV12-4; 7 nucleotides align to TRBD1. The CDR3 totals 14 residues. V lost 10 bases, J lost 4 bases, and 12 bases stayed unmatched.

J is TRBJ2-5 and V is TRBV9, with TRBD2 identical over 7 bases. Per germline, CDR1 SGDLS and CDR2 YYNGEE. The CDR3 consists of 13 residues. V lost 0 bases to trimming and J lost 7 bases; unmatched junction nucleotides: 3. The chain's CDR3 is CASSVVTGGTQYF. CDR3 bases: TGTGCCAGCAGCGTAGTGACGGGAGGGACCCAGTACTTC.

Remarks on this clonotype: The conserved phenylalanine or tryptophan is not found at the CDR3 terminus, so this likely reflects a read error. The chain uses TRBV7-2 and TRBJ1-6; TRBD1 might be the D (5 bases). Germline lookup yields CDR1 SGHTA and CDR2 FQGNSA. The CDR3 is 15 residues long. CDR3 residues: CASGLARGGSSPLHL. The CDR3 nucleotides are TGTGCCAGCGGCTTAGCTCGCGGGGGAAGTTCACCCCTCCACCTT.

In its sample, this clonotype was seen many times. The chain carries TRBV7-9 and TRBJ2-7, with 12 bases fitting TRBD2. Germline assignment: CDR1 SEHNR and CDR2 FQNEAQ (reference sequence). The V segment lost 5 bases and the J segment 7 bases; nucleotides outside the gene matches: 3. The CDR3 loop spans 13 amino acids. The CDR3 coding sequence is TGTGCCAGCAGCGATGGACTAGCGGGGGAGCAGTACTTC. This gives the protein CASSDGLAGEQYF.

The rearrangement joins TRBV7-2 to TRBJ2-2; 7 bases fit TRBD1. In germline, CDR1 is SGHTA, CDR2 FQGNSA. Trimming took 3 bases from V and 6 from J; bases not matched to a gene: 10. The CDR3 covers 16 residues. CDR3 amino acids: CASSFLGGGGAGELFF. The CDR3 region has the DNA TGTGCCAGCAGCTTCTTAGGGGGCGGCGGAGCCGGGGAGCTGTTTTTT.

In DNA form, the CDR3 reads TGCAGCGCTAGGACTAGCGGGTCCCTCGAGGCCCAGTACTTC. Amino acid sequence: CSARTSGSLEAQYF. V and J are TRBV29-1 and TRBJ2-5, with 11 bases identical to TRBD2. CDR1 and CDR2 from the germline V gene are SQVTM and ANQGSEA. This CDR3 has 14 residues. The V segment lost 7 bases and the J segment 9 bases; nucleotides outside the gene matches: 13.

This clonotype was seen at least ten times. The CDR3 DNA follows: TGCAGTGCTAGACCCCAATATGGCTACACCTTC. The encoded protein is CSARPQYGYTF. The gene calls are TRBV20-1 and TRBJ1-2, with D hard to call. The CDR3 extends over 11 amino acids. Germline lookup yields CDR1 DFQATT and CDR2 SNEGSKA (reference sequence). V was trimmed by 2 bases and J by 5 bases, leaving 6 bases between them.

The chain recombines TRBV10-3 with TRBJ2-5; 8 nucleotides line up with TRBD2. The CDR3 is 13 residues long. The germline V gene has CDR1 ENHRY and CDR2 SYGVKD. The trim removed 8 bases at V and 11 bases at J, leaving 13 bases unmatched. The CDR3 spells CAIRGGTDNEQYF. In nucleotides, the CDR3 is TGTGCCATCCGGGGGGGGACCGACAATGAGCAGTACTTC.